This T cell receptor (beta chain) was retrieved from a study of long-term antiretroviral therapy in people with HIV. The study, taken as a whole, reports: Nothing was known about ART adherence, viral resistance or changes in therapy. HIV repertoires spanned tighter CDR3 length ranges than controls did.

Of note for this clone: Its antigen remains unknown.

immunoSEQ v3.0 was run at survey level. Libraries were prepared by immunoSEQ multiplex PCR; TCRdb keeps only in-frame clonotypes and omits some of them. The data hold about 8,600 clones, with roughly 78% observed a single time. With 0 bases clipped from V and 15 bases from J, the junction kept 4 bases outside the gene matches. CDR1 and CDR2 (germline): LGHNA, YNFKEQ. This CDR3 has 12 residues. The specimen was unsorted PBMCs, collected 0.6 years before starting antiretroviral therapy. The clonotype originates from a middle-aged man with HIV. The chain employs TRBV4-2 and TRBJ2-3, with TRBD1 matching 9 bases. Written as DNA, the CDR3 is TGTGCCAGCAGCCAAGACGGGACAGGGCCTTATTTT. This codes for CASSQDGTGPYF.